Listed below are T cell receptor beta chains from one sample, sequenced in a study of cytomegalovirus exposure and HLA in healthy donors. Profiled with immunoSEQ multiplex PCR; TCRdb holds only in-frame clones, not every one. The table includes under 150,000 clones, about 82% detected once. Source material: PBMCs. The receptors were sampled from a woman in her forties in good health and CMV-seropositive. Both conserved end residues are part of each CDR3. A D gene is named only where the DNA matches it firmly. Clone size is stated in some rows and not others, as once, few, many or a class when expanded.

size | J | D | V | DNA | CDR3
. | TRBJ2-2 | . | TRBV6-1 | TGTGCCAGCCTCGGTACTACCGGGGAGCTGTTTTTT | CASLGTTGELFF
. | TRBJ1-2 | . | TRBV28 | TGTGCCAGCATCGGGGATACTTATTTCTATGGCTACACCTTC | CASIGDTYFYGYTF
. | TRBJ2-5 | TRBD2 | TRBV4-1 | TGCGCCAGCAGCCAAGATTCCCTCAGCGGCGGGGGATCCCAGGAGACCCAGTACTTC | CASSQDSLSGGGSQETQYF
. | TRBJ2-1 | TRBD2 | TRBV11-2 | TGTGCCAGCACCCCCTTAAGAGGCGGGAGGGACAATGAGCAGTTCTTC | CASTPLRGGRDNEQFF
. | TRBJ2-5 | TRBD2 | TRBV27 | TGTGCCAGCAGTTTAAGAGGGACTACAGAGACCCAGTACTTC | CASSLRGTTETQYF
. | TRBJ2-2 | . | TRBV6-1 | TGTGCCAGCAGTGGGGGACTTCGTGGCGGGGAGCTGTTTTTT | CASSGGLRGGELFF
few | TRBJ1-1 | . | TRBV5-6 | TGTGCCAGCACCCCGACTGTGATGAACACTGAAGCTTTCTTT | CASTPTVMNTEAFF
once | TRBJ1-2 | . | TRBV27 | TGTGCCAGCAGTCTGCGGGGGACACCCATGGATGGCTACACCTTC | CASSLRGTPMDGYTF
. | TRBJ1-2 | TRBD1 | TRBV7-2 | TGTGCCAGCAGCCCAGTCCACTTCTCAACAGGGGGTAATCATGGCTACACCTTC | CASSPVHFSTGGNHGYTF
. | TRBJ2-3 | TRBD2 | TRBV19 | TGTGCCAGTAAACTAGCGGGGACAGATACGCAGTATTTT | CASKLAGTDTQYF
. | TRBJ2-2 | TRBD1 | TRBV5-4 | TGTGCCAGCTCGGGGACAGGGGTCACCGGGGAGCTGTTTTTT | CASSGTGVTGELFF
. | TRBJ1-3 | TRBD1 | TRBV9 | TGTGCCAGCAGCGTAACGTGGGGACAGGTCTCTGGAAACACCATATATTTT | CASSVTWGQVSGNTIYF
few | TRBJ1-4 | . | TRBV5-1 | TGCGCCAGCAGCTTGGGTCAGGGGATTGAAAAACTGTTTTTT | CASSLGQGIEKLFF
once | TRBJ1-1 | . | TRBV11-2 | TGTGCCAGCAGCTTAGGAACATTGAACACTGAAGCTTTCTTT | CASSLGTLNTEAFF
once | TRBJ2-5 | TRBD1 | TRBV10-3 | TGTGCCATCAGTGAGTATCGGACAGGCACCCAAGAGACCCAGTACTTC | CAISEYRTGTQETQYF
. | TRBJ2-1 | TRBD1 | TRBV5-1 | TGCGCCAGCAGCGGCCCGGGACAGGCGGCCGAGCAGTTCTTC | CASSGPGQAAEQFF
. | TRBJ1-3 | . | TRBV6-1 | TGTGCCAGCAGTGAGATTCACAGGATATCTGGAAACACCATATATTTT | CASSEIHRISGNTIYF
. | TRBJ2-7 | TRBD1 | TRBV19 | TGTGCCAGTAGTATAGTACAGGGGGCTAACGAGCAGTACTTC | CASSIVQGANEQYF
. | TRBJ2-3 | . | TRBV5-1 | TGCGCCAGCAGCTTGGCTAGCACAGATACGCAGTATTTT | CASSLASTDTQYF
. | TRBJ2-5 | TRBD2 | TRBV6-1 | TGTGCCAGCAGTGCCGGACTAGCGGGGCGCCAAGAGACCCAGTACTTC | CASSAGLAGRQETQYF
. | TRBJ1-2 | . | TRBV27 | TGTGCCAGCAGTTCACAGGTCCGTGGGAACTATGGCTACACCTTC | CASSSQVRGNYGYTF
. | TRBJ1-6 | . | TRBV7-8 | TGTGCCAGCAGCTTGAATCTCGGCTCCTATAATTCACCCCTCCACTTT | CASSLNLGSYNSPLHF